Listed here are 18 T cell receptor beta chains from one sample, sequenced in a study of shared clonotypes between healthy human individuals. CD45RO-negative, CCR7-positively selected cells formed the naive CD8 fraction, excluding terminally differentiated effector memory CD45RA+ cells. Method: immunoSEQ multiplex PCR; TCRdb's copy keeps in-frame clones and lacks some. The data hold 600,000 or so clones, with roughly 95% observed a single time. Sequencing input: naive CD8+ T cells sorted from blood. Receptors were obtained from a woman aged 25-40 years in good health.

This clone was recorded only once. The chain carries TRBV9 and TRBJ2-7, with D maybe TRBD1 (6 bases). The V end lost 4 bases, the J end lost 7 bases, and 21 bases lay between the germline ends. The CDR3 extends over 15 amino acids. CDR1 is SGDLS and CDR2 is YYNGEE in the germline V gene. For the CDR3, the DNA is TGTGCCAGCAGCCCCCCTCTGGGACACCAGAAGGAGCAGTACTTC. Its protein product is CASSPPLGHQKEQYF.

The CDR3 is CASSSRWGEFQPQHF. In DNA, the CDR3 is TGCGCCAGCAGCTCCCGATGGGGGGAGTTTCAGCCCCAGCATTTT. The chain uses TRBV4-1 and TRBJ1-5, with D maybe TRBD1 (5 bases). The CDR3 is 15 residues long. The V gene's germline CDR1 is MGHRA and CDR2 YSYEKL. Trimming cost V 5 bases and J 6 bases, with 17 bases left between them.

In this sample, this clone turned up once. This chain links TRBV15 with TRBJ2-7; 8 bases are shared with TRBD1. The junction had 2 bases not matched to a gene; V was cut back by 4 bases and J by 3 bases. Germline values: CDR1 LNHNV, CDR2 YYDKDF (reference sequence). The CDR3 totals 13 residues. DNA for the CDR3: TGTGCCACCAGCACGGGACAGGACTACGAGCAGTACTTC. It codes for CATSTGQDYEQYF.

This chain links TRBV15 with TRBJ1-5, with 8 positions matching TRBD1. V was pared by 3 bases and J by 4 bases, with 8 bases of the junction left unmatched. Germline V gene lookup returns CDR1 LNHNV and CDR2 YYDKDF (reference sequence). There are 16 residues in the CDR3. As DNA, the CDR3 is TGTGCCACCAGCAGTATGGGACAGGTGTTAAATCAGCCCCAGCATTTT. It specifies CATSSMGQVLNQPQHF.

The gene calls are TRBV5-4 and TRBJ2-7; D gene uncertain. Germline CDR1 is SGHNT and CDR2 is YYREEE (reference sequence). V was trimmed by 2 bases and J by 2 bases, leaving 8 bases between them. The CDR3 has 13 amino acids. The CDR3 nucleotides are TGTGCCAGCAGCTTAGGTGAGCCCTACGAGCAGTACTTC. As protein: CASSLGEPYEQYF.

This chain uses TRBV7-9 with TRBJ2-5; possibly TRBD1 for D (6 bases). V was shortened by 4 bases and J by 5 bases, with 23 bases between the two germline ends. The germline V gene encodes CDR1 SEHNR and CDR2 FQNEAQ (reference sequence). The CDR3 runs 17 residues. CDR3 sequence: CASSSRNYKQGSETQYF. In DNA, the CDR3 is TGTGCCAGCAGCTCAAGAAATTACAAACAGGGAAGCGAGACCCAGTACTTC.

The chain joins TRBV19 to TRBJ2-1, with 9 nucleotides matching TRBD2. The CDR3 spans 17 residues. The germline V gene encodes CDR1 LNHDA and CDR2 SQIVND (reference sequence). V was pared by 5 bases and J by 3 bases, with 11 bases of the junction left unmatched. CDR3 region: CASSPKREDSLYNEQFF. The CDR3 nucleotides are TGTGCCAGTAGTCCCAAGCGGGAGGACTCTCTCTACAATGAGCAGTTCTTC.

The genes are TRBV21-1 and TRBJ1-5. TRBV21-1 is a pseudogene locus. The CDR3 covers 15 residues. This CDR3 reads CASSPWKASNQPQHF. Here the CDR3 DNA reads TGTGCCAGCAGCCCCTGGAAGGCGAGCAATCAGCCCCAGCATTTT.

The chain has TRBV7-2 and TRBJ2-7; 10 bases fit TRBD2. Germline trimming cut 5 bases from V and 4 bases from J; bases unmatched to any gene: 14. This CDR3 is 17 amino acids long. CDR1 is SGHTA, CDR2 FQGNSA, per germline. CDR3 sequence: CASSPSGLAGVWYEQYF. In DNA form, the CDR3 reads TGTGCCAGCAGCCCCTCCGGGCTAGCGGGAGTGTGGTACGAGCAGTACTTC.

The gene calls are TRBV27 and TRBJ2-3; maybe TRBD2 (6 bases). The V end was cut by 2 bases, the J end by 1 base, with 13 bases between. Germline assignment: CDR1 MNHEY and CDR2 SMNVEV (reference sequence). The CDR3 extends over 16 amino acids. CDR3 in amino acids: CASSLNRGTGTDTQYF. The CDR3 nucleotides read TGTGCCAGCAGTTTAAATCGCGGGACGGGCACAGATACGCAGTATTTT.

The gene calls are TRBV5-5 and TRBJ2-7; D perhaps matches TRBD1 (6 bases). From germline, CDR1 is SGHKS and CDR2 YYEKEE (reference sequence). V was trimmed by 1 base and J by 5 bases, leaving 13 bases between them. This CDR3 region has 14 residues. CDR3 DNA: TGTGCCAGCAGCTTGCCGCAGGGGTCCCACGAGCAGTACTTC. Its protein is CASSLPQGSHEQYF.

The chain is built from TRBV28 and TRBJ1-6; D is perhaps TRBD1 (6 bases). V gave up 6 bases and J gave up 4 bases, with 16 bases separating them. This CDR3 contains 16 residues. CDR1 is MDHEN, CDR2 SYDVKM, per germline. The CDR3 bases are TGTGCCAGCAGCTATCTCTGGACAGATTATAATTCACCCCTCCACTTT. This translates into CASSYLWTDYNSPLHF.

The CDR3 coding sequence is TGTGCCAGTAGTATAGACACCAACGGGGAGCTGTTTTTT. As protein: CASSIDTNGELFF. The chain uses TRBV19 and TRBJ2-2; no definite D call. There are 13 residues in the CDR3. Germline assignment: CDR1 LNHDA and CDR2 SQIVND (reference sequence). V dropped 0 bases and J dropped 7 bases, with 6 bases sitting between them.

This chain joins TRBV6-4 and TRBJ2-1, with D possibly being TRBD1 (5 bases). V was shortened by 0 bases and J by 7 bases, with 10 bases between the two germline ends. CDR1 MRHNA and CDR2 SNTAGT come from the germline V gene. The CDR3 consists of 14 residues. The CDR3 is CASSDSIGVNEQFF. CDR3 in DNA: TGTGCCAGCAGTGACTCGATAGGGGTTAATGAGCAGTTCTTC.

The chain employs TRBV7-8 and TRBJ2-5, with 9 bases that match TRBD2. The better agreement between TRBJ2-7 and the DNA end casts doubt on the J call. There are 18 residues in the CDR3. Germline V lookup: CDR1 SGHVS, CDR2 FQNEAQ. DNA for the CDR3: TGTGCCAGCAGCTTAGAGGGTAGGGTGGCTAGCGGGAAGTACGAGCAGTACTTC. Its protein product is CASSLEGRVASGKYEQYF.

This clone was counted between two and nine times. This chain connects TRBV7-9 to TRBJ1-1; D remains ambiguous. V dropped 2 bases and J dropped 1 base, with 11 bases sitting between them. This CDR3 is 15 amino acids long. CDR1 SEHNR and CDR2 FQNEAQ come from the germline V gene (reference sequence). The CDR3 is CASSLLRSGNTEAFF. In DNA, the CDR3 is TGTGCCAGCAGCTTACTCAGGTCAGGGAACACTGAAGCTTTCTTT.

The rearrangement joins TRBV7-6 to TRBJ2-3; 7 nucleotides line up with TRBD1. Germline V CDR1 and CDR2: SGHVS, FNYEAQ. The CDR3 extends over 15 amino acids. After removal of 5 bases from V and 2 bases from J, the junction contained 7 bases not matched to a gene. CDR3 in amino acids: CASSTTGKHTDTQYF. The CDR3 bases are TGTGCCAGCAGCACGACAGGGAAGCACACAGATACGCAGTATTTT.

The CDR3 sequence is CASSRRSNQPQHF. Written as DNA, the CDR3 is TGCGCCAGCAGCCGACGGAGCAATCAGCCCCAGCATTTT. The chain uses TRBV4-1 and TRBJ1-5; D unclear. The germline V gene has CDR1 MGHRA and CDR2 YSYEKL. The V end was cut by 4 bases, the J end by 1 base, with 5 bases between. CDR3 length: 13 residues.